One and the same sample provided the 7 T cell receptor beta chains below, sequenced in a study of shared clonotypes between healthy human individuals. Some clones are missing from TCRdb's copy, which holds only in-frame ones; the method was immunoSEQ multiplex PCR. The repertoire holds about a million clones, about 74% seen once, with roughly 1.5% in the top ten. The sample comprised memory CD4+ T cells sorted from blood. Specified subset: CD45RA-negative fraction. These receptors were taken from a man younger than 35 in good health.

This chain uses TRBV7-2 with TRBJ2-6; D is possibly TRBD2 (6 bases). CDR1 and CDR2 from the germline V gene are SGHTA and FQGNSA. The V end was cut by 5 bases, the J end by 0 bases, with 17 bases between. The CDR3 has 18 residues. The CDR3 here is CASSQEGPWNSGANVLTF. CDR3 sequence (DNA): TGTGCCAGCAGCCAGGAGGGACCGTGGAACTCTGGGGCCAACGTCCTGACTTTC.

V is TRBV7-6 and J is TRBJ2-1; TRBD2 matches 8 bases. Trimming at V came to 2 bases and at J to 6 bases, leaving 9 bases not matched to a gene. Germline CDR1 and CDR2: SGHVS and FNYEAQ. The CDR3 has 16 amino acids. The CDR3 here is CASSLTTGTRINEQFF. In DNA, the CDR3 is TGTGCCAGCAGCTTAACTACCGGGACTAGAATCAATGAGCAGTTCTTC. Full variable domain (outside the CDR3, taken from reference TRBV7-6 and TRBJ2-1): GAGVSQSPRYKVTKRGQDVALRCDPISGHVSLYWYRQALGQGPEFLTYFNYEAQQDKSGLPNDRFSAERPEGSISTLTIQRTEQRDSAMYRCASSLTTGTRINEQFFGPGTRLTVL.

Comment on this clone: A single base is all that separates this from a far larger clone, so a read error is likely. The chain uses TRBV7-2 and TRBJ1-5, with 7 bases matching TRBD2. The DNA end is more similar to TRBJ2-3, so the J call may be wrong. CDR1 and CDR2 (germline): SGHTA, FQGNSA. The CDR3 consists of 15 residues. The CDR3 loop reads CASSLGEGLNQPQYF. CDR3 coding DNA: TGTGCCAGCAGCCTCGGGGAGGGGCTCAATCAGCCCCAGTATTTT.

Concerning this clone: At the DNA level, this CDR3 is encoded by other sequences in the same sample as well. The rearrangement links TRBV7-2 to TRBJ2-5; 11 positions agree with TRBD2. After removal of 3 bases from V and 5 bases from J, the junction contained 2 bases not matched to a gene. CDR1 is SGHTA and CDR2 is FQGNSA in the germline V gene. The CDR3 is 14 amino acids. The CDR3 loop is CASSFSGGAETQYF. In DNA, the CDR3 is TGTGCCAGCAGCTTTAGCGGGGGGGCTGAGACCCAGTACTTC.

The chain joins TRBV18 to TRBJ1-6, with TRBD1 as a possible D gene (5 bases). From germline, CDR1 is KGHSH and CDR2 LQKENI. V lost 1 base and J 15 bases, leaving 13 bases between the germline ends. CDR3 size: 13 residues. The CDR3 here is CASSPRLQEDLHF. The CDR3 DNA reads TGTGCCAGCTCACCACGCCTACAGGAAGACCTCCACTTT. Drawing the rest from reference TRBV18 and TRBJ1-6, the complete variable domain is NAGVMQNPRHLVRRRGQEARLRCSPMKGHSHVYWYRQLPEEGLKFMVYLQKENIIDESGMPKERFSAEFPKEGPSILRIQQVVRGDSAAYFCASSPRLQEDLHFGNGTRLTVT.

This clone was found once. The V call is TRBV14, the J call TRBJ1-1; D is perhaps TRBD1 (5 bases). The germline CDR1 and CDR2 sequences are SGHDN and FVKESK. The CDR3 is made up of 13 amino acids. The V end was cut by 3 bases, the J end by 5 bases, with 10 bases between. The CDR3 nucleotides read TGTGCCAGCAGCCAGACATGGGGGACTGAAGCTTTCTTT. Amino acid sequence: CASSQTWGTEAFF.

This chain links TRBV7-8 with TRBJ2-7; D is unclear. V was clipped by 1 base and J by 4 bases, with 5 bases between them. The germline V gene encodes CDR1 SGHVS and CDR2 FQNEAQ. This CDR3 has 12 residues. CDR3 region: CASSLEQYEQYF. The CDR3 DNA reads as TGTGCCAGCAGCTTAGAACAGTACGAGCAGTACTTC. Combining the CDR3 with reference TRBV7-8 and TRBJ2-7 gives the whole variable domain GAGVSQSPRYKVAKRGQDVALRCDPISGHVSLFWYQQALGQGPEFLTYFQNEAQLDKSGLPSDRFFAERPEGSVSTLKIQRTQQEDSAVYLCASSLEQYEQYFGPGTRLTVT.